The 11 T cell receptor beta chains given below trace back to one sample, sequenced in a study of cytomegalovirus exposure and HLA in healthy donors. The PCR was carried out with 60 Vbeta primers and 13 Jbeta primers. TCRdb's table, derived via immunoSEQ multiplex PCR, lists solely in-frame clones and lacks some. Of roughly 110,000 clones listed, approximately 70% are singletons. The sequenced material came from PBMCs. The receptors derive from a man in his thirties or forties in good health and CMV-seropositive.

This clone was recorded a few times. This chain connects TRBV6-5 to TRBJ2-7; TRBD2 agrees at 10 bases. The CDR3 loop spans 15 amino acids. The germline CDR1 and CDR2 sequences are MNHEY and SVGAGI. The trim removed 6 bases at V and 5 bases at J, leaving 10 bases unmatched. The CDR3 DNA is TGTGCCAGCAGCTGGCTAGCGGGGGCCTCTAACGAGCAGTACTTC. Amino acid sequence: CASSWLAGASNEQYF.

Note on this clone: Additional DNA sequences in this sample encode the identical CDR3. The gene calls are TRBV2 and TRBJ2-1; 8 nucleotides match TRBD2. This CDR3 contains 16 residues. V was pared by 6 bases and J by 4 bases, with 11 bases of the junction left unmatched. Germline V gene lookup returns CDR1 SNHLY and CDR2 FYNNEI. CDR3 in DNA: TGTGCCAGCAGCGCCTTAGCGGGGAGTAGTTACAATGAGCAGTTCTTC. Encoded protein: CASSALAGSSYNEQFF.

The count of this clone is one. The chain couples TRBV7-2 to TRBJ1-1; 7 bases align to TRBD1. This CDR3 region has 15 residues. The V segment lost 2 bases and the J segment 0 bases; nucleotides outside the gene matches: 3. Germline V gene data show CDR1 as SGHTA and CDR2 as FQGNSA. This chain's CDR3 is CASSLWGQMNTEAFF. The CDR3 DNA is TGTGCCAGCAGCTTATGGGGACAGATGAACACTGAAGCTTTCTTT.

The rearrangement uses TRBV29-1 and TRBJ1-5; TRBD1 agrees at 8 bases. The CDR3 length is 17 residues. CDR1 and CDR2 from the germline V gene are SQVTM and ANQGSEA. Trimming at V came to 5 bases and at J to 4 bases, leaving 16 bases not matched to a gene. The CDR3: CSVQVRTGSILNQPQHF. The CDR3 DNA follows: TGCAGCGTTCAGGTGAGGACAGGGTCGATCCTTAATCAGCCCCAGCATTTT.

The chain links TRBV7-9 to TRBJ1-2, with no clear D. This CDR3 region has 14 residues. With 5 bases removed from V and 4 bases from J, the gap between germline ends came to 14 bases. CDR1 SEHNR and CDR2 FQNEAQ come from the germline V gene (reference sequence). This chain's CDR3 is CASSPYEDRYGYTF. CDR3 sequence (DNA): TGTGCCAGCAGCCCCTACGAAGATCGCTATGGCTACACCTTC.

The chain employs TRBV5-1 and TRBJ2-2; 9 nucleotides align to TRBD2. CDR1 and CDR2 (germline): SGHRS, YFSETQ. V shed 5 bases, J shed 2 bases, and the junction held 4 bases outside the gene matches. This CDR3 has 15 amino acids. CDR3 in DNA: TGCGCCAGCAGGAGCGGGGGGCTTAACACCGGGGAGCTGTTTTTT. Translation: CASRSGGLNTGELFF.

DNA for the CDR3: TGTGCCAGCAGCGTAGCTGTAGCGGGGTGGAGAGAGACCCAGTACTTC. Residues: CASSVAVAGWRETQYF. The gene calls are TRBV9 and TRBJ2-5, with TRBD2 identical over 8 bases. V shed 0 bases and J 4 bases; nucleotides not matched to a gene: 8. CDR1 SGDLS and CDR2 YYNGEE come from the germline V gene. The CDR3 totals 16 residues. Based on the CDR3 plus reference TRBV9 and TRBJ2-5, the full variable domain is DSGVTQTPKHLITATGQRVTLRCSPRSGDLSVYWYQQSLDQGLQFLIQYYNGEERAKGNILERFSAQQFPDLHSELNLSSLELGDSALYFCASSVAVAGWRETQYFGPGTRLLVL.

The rearrangement uses TRBV6-5 and TRBJ1-5, with 7 bases fitting TRBD1. Germline-derived CDR1 and CDR2 are MNHEY and SVGAGI. The CDR3 runs to 14 residues. J was trimmed by 5 bases and V by 3 bases; bases with no gene match: 4. The CDR3 coding sequence is TGTGCCAGCAGTTATCTCCAGGGGGATCAGCCCCAGCATTTT. Amino acids: CASSYLQGDQPQHF.

The chain joins TRBV7-9 to TRBJ2-7, with 8 positions matching TRBD1. V lost 3 bases, J lost 6 bases, and 1 base stayed unmatched. CDR3 length equals 12 residues. Germline loops: CDR1 SEHNR, CDR2 FQNEAQ (reference sequence). In nucleotides, the CDR3 is TGTGCCAGCAGCTTTACAGGGGGCGAGCAGTACTTC. Encoded protein: CASSFTGGEQYF.

This clone was seen a handful of times. V usage is TRBV5-6 and J usage is TRBJ1-2; the D gene is possibly TRBD1 (5 bases). The CDR3 is 13 amino acids. In germline, CDR1 is SGHDT, CDR2 YYEEEE. Trimming shortened V by 0 bases and J by 6 bases, and 9 bases separated the two germline ends. CDR3 amino acids: CASSLASGHGYTF. The DNA for the CDR3 is TGTGCCAGCAGCTTGGCCTCAGGGCATGGCTACACCTTC.

V is TRBV27 and J is TRBJ2-1; 10 bases fit TRBD1. J gave up 5 bases and V 6 bases, and 4 bases lay outside the gene matches. The germline CDR1 and CDR2 sequences are MNHEY and SMNVEV (reference sequence). The length of the CDR3 is 14 residues. The CDR3 DNA is TGTGCCAGCAGCTTGGACAGGGGGAACAATGAGCAGTTCTTC. It codes for CASSLDRGNNEQFF.